This T cell receptor (beta chain) comes out of a study of T cell repertoires in cytomegalovirus infection. There are a few counts of this clonotype. Between the trimmed V and J ends, which lost 7 bases and 3 bases, there was a span of 15 bases. The germline gives CDR1 MGHDK, CDR2 SYGVNS. The CDR3 sequence is 14 residues long. MiXCR, run by TCRdb on the reads, gives a single entry per CDR3 protein. Among a few hundred thousand distinct CDR3 sequences, around 13% were seen once, and the ten largest hold around 8.8%. The sequence derives from a human donor in good health (CMV status not recorded). Some clones in this sample may be carry-over from other donors' samples. Sequenced input: PBMCs. V gene TRBV25-1 combines with J gene TRBJ1-1; possibly TRBD1 for D (6 bases). The CDR3 is CASTHRDTYTEAFF. In DNA, the CDR3 is TGTGCCAGCACCCACCGGGACACTTACACTGAAGCTTTCTTT.